This T cell receptor beta chain comes out of a study of blood T cell repertoires in COVID-19. Background on the study: The samples span acute and convalescent COVID-19 from the United States, Italy and Spain. PBMCs, B-cell-depleted T cells, or T cells provided the cDNA or gDNA that made up the material.

In the study's own analysis: Estimation of nucleated cell counts relied on the amplification of reference gene primers. Assay: immunoSEQ multiplex PCR; the TCRdb copy retains only in-frame clones and omits some. The V and J calls and clone size come from that table; D and trimming were worked out from the DNA. The repertoire has 150,000 to 170,000 clones, about three quarters of them found once; the top ten carry roughly 1.7%. Losses at the gene ends were 3 bases for V and 8 bases for J; bases not matched to a gene: 11. Germline CDR1 is SNHLY and CDR2 is FYNNEI. The CDR3 spans 15 residues. This sequence was found in a man at least 80 years old with acute or convalescent COVID-19. The material sequenced was peripheral blood. V usage is TRBV2 and J usage is TRBJ1-2; TRBD1 matches 8 bases. In nucleotides, the CDR3 is TGTGCCAGCAGTGAGGCAGGGGGCGCTTACGGAGGCTACACCTTC. This translates into CASSEAGGAYGGYTF.